The sequence of this T cell receptor (beta chain) was determined in a study of T-cell memory formation after mild COVID-19. Overall study findings and caveats: Pre-infection memory harbored some responding clones, suggesting cross-reactive memory joined. Mainly CM and EM harbored the contracting CD4+ clones; mainly EMRA harbored the CD8+ ones.

The CDR3 consists of 14 residues. Germline assignment: CDR1 MNHEY and CDR2 SVGAGI. Unmatched junction bases numbered 6, after V lost 6 bases and J lost 3 bases. Details on this clonotype: The target antigen is unknown.

TCRdb re-derived calls from the 5' RACE reads in MiXCR, one entry per CDR3 protein. The sample records fewer than 650,000 distinct CDR3 sequences, about a fifth being singletons. This sequence joins TRBV6-5 and TRBJ2-7; 9 nucleotides agree with TRBD2. This clonotype originated in an adult woman who had mild COVID-19 (a few samples of this study predate the infection). Cell type and time point are not known. Sample: PBMCs or a T cell subset sorted from them (not recorded which). The CDR3 protein is CASSLAGVNYEQYF. CDR3 sequence (DNA): TGTGCCAGCAGCTTAGCGGGGGTGAACTACGAGCAGTACTTC.